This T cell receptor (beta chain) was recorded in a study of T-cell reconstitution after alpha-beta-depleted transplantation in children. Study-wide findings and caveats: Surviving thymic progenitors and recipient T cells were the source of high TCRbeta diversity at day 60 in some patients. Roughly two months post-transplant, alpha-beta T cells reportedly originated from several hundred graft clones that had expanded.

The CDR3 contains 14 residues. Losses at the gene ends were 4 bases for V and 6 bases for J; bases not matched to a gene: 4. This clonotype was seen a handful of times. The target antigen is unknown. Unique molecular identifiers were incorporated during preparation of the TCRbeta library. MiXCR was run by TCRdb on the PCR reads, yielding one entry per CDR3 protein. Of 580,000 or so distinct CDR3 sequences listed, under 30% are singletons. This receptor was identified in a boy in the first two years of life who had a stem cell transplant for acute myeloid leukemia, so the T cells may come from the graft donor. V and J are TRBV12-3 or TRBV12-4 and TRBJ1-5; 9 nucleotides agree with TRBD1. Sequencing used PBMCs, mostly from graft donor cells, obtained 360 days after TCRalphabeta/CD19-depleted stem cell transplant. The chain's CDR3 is CASSSRTGVQPQHF. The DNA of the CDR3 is TGTGCCAGCAGTTCCCGGACAGGGGTTCAGCCCCAGCATTTT.